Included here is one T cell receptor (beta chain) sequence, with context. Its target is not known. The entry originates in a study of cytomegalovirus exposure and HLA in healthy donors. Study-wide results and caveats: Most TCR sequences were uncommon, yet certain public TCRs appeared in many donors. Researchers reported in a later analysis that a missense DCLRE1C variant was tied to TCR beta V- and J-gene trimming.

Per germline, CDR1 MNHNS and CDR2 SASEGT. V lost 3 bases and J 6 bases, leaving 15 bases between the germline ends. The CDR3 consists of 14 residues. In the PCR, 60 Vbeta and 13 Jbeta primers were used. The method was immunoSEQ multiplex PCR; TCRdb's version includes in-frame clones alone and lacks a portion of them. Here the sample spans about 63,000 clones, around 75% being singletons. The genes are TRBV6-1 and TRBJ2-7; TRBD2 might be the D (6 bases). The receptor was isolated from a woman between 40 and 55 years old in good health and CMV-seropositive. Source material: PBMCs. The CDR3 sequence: CASSEGAGRSEQYF. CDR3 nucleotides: TGTGCCAGCAGTGAGGGTGCAGGGAGGTCCGAGCAGTACTTC.